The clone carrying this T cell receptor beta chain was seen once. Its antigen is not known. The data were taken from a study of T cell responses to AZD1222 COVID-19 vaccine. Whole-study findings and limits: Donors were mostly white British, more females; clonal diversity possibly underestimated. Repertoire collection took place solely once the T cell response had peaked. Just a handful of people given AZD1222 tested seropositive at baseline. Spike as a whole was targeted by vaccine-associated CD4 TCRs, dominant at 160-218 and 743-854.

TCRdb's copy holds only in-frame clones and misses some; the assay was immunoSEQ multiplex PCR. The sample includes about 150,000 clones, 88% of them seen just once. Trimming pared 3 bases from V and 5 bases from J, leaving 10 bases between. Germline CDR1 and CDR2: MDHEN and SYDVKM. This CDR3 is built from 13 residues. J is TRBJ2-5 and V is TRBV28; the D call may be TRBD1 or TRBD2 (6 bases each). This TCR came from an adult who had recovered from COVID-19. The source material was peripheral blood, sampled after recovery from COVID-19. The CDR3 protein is CASSLGGGETQYF. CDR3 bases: TGTGCCAGCAGTTTGGGGGGCGGTGAGACCCAGTACTTC.